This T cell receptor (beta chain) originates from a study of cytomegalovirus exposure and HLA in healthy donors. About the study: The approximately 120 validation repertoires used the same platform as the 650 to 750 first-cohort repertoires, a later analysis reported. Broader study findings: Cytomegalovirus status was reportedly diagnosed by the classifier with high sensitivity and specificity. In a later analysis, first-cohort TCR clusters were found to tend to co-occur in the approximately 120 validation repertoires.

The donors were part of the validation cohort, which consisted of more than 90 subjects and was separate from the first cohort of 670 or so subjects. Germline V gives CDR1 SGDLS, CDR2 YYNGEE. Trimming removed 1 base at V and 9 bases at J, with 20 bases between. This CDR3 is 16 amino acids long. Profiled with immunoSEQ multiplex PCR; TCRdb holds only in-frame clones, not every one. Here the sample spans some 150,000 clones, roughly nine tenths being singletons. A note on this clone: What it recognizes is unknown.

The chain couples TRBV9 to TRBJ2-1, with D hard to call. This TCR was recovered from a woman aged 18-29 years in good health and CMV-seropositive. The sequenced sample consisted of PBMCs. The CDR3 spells CASSVLSASLVREQFF. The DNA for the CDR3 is TGTGCCAGCAGCGTATTATCAGCTAGTCTTGTTCGTGAGCAGTTCTTC.